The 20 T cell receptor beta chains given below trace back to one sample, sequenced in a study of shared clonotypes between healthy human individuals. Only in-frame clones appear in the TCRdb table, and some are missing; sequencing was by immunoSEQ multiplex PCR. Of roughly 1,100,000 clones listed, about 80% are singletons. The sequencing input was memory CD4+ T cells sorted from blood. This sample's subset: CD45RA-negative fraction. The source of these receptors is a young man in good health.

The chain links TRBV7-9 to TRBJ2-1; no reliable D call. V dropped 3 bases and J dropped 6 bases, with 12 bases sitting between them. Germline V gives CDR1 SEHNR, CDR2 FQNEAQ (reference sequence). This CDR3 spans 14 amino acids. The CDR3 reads CASSLSSTLNEQFF. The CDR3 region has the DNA TGTGCCAGCAGCTTGAGCAGCACTCTCAATGAGCAGTTCTTC. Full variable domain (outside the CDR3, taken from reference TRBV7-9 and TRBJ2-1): DTGVSQNPRHKITKRGQNVTFRCDPISEHNRLYWYRQTLGQGPEFLTYFQNEAQLEKSRLLSDRFSAERPKGSFSTLEIQRTEQGDSAMYLCASSLSSTLNEQFFGPGTRLTVL.

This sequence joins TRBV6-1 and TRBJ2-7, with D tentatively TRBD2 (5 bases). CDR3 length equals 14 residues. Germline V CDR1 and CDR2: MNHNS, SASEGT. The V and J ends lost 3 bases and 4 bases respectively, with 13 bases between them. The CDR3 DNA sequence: TGTGCCAGCAGTGAGAGGACCAGAGGGTACGAGCAGTACTTC. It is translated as CASSERTRGYEQYF.

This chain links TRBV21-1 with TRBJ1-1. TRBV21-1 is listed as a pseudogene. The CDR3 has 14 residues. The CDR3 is CAISRGKGNTEAFF. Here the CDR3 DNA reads TGTGCCATCTCGAGAGGAAAGGGGAACACTGAAGCTTTCTTT.

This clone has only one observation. Written as DNA, the CDR3 is TGTGCCAGCAGCCCGTTTACGGGTGAAGACACTGAAGCTTTCTTT. It translates to CASSPFTGEDTEAFF. The chain joins TRBV7-9 to TRBJ1-1, with D hard to call. From germline, CDR1 is SEHNR and CDR2 FQNEAQ (reference sequence). This CDR3 has 15 amino acids. Between the trimmed V and J ends, which lost 5 bases and 3 bases, there was a span of 16 bases.

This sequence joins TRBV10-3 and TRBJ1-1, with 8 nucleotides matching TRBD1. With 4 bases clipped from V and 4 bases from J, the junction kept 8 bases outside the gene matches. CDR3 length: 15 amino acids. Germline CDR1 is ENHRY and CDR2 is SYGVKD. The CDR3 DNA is TGTGCCATCAGTGTTAATACAGGGGGAAGCACTGAAGCTTTCTTT. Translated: CAISVNTGGSTEAFF.

The CDR3 here is CASSGGRAVTDTQYF. The CDR3, as DNA: TGCGCCAGCAGTGGAGGGAGGGCCGTCACAGATACGCAGTATTTT. V usage is TRBV5-1 and J usage is TRBJ2-3, with 7 bases fitting TRBD2. CDR3 length equals 15 residues. Germline loops: CDR1 SGHRS, CDR2 YFSETQ. J gave up 2 bases and V 5 bases, and 8 bases lay outside the gene matches. The full variable domain, its missing parts supplied by reference TRBV5-1 and TRBJ2-3, is KAGVTQTPRYLIKTRGQQVTLSCSPISGHRSVSWYQQTPGQGLQFLFEYFSETQRNKGNFPGRFSGRQFSNSRSEMNVSTLELGDSALYLCASSGGRAVTDTQYFGPGTRLTVL.

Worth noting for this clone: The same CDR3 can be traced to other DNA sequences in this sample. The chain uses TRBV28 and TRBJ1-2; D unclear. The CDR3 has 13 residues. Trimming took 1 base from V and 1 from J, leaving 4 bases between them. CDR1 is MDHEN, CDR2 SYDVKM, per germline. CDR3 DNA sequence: TGTGCCAGCAGTTTATCGGGTAACTATGGCTACACCTTC. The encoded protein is CASSLSGNYGYTF.

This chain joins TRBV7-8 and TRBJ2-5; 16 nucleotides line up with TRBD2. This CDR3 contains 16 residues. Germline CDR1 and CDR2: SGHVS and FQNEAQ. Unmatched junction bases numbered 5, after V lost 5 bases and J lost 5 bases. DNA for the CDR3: TGTGCCAGCAGCGCCGGGACTAGCGGGGGGGCCGAGACCCAGTACTTC. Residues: CASSAGTSGGAETQYF. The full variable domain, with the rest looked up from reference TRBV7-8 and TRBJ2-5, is GAGVSQSPRYKVAKRGQDVALRCDPISGHVSLFWYQQALGQGPEFLTYFQNEAQLDKSGLPSDRFFAERPEGSVSTLKIQRTQQEDSAVYLCASSAGTSGGAETQYFGPGTRLLVL.

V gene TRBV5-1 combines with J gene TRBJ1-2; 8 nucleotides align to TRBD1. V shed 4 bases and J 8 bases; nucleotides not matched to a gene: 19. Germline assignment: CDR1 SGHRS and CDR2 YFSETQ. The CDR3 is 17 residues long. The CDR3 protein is CASSVGRTGRETDGYTF. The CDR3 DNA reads TGCGCCAGCAGCGTGGGACGGACAGGGCGCGAGACCGACGGCTACACCTTC.

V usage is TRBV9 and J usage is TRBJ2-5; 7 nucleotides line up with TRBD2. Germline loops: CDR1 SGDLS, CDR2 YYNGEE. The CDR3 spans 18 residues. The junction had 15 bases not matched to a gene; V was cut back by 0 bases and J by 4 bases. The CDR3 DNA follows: TGTGCCAGCAGCGTAGCTACAGCGGGACCAGGCCGGGGAGAGACCCAGTACTTC. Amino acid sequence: CASSVATAGPGRGETQYF.

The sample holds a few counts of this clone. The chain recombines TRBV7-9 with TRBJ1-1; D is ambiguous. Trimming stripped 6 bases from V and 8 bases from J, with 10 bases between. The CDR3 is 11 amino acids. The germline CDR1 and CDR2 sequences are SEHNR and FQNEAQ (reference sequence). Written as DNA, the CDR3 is TGTGCCAGCAGTTCCCTTGGGGAAGCTTTCTTT. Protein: CASSSLGEAFF.

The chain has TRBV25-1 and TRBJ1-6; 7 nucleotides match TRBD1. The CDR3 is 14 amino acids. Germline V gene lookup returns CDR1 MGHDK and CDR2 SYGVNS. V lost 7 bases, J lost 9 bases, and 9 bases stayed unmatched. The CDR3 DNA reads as TGTGCCAGCAAAAAGCGGGACAGTGGTTCACCCCTCCACTTT. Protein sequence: CASKKRDSGSPLHF.

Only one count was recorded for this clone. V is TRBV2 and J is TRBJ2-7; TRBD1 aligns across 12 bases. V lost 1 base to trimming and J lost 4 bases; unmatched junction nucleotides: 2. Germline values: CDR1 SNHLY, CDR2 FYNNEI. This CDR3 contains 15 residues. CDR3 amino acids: CASSEEGQGAYEQYF. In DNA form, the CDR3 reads TGTGCCAGCAGTGAAGAGGGACAGGGGGCTTACGAGCAGTACTTC.

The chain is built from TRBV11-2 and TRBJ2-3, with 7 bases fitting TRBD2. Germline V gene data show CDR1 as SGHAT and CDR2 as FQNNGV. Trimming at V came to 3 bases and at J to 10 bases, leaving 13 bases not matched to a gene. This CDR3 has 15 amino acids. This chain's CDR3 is CASSFRGTTSEAQYF. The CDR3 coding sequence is TGTGCCAGCAGCTTCAGAGGGACTACCTCTGAGGCGCAGTATTTT.

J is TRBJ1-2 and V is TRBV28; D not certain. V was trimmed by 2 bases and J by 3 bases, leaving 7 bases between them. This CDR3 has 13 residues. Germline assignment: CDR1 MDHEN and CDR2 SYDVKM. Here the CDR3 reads CASSLRGYYGYTF. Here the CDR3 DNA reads TGTGCCAGCAGTTTAAGAGGGTACTATGGCTACACCTTC.

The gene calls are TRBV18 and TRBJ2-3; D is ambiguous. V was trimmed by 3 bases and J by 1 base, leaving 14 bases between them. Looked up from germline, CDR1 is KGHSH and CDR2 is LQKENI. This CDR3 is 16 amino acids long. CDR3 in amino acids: CASSPGWAARTDTQYF. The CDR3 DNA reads TGTGCCAGCTCACCGGGATGGGCTGCTCGCACAGATACGCAGTATTTT.

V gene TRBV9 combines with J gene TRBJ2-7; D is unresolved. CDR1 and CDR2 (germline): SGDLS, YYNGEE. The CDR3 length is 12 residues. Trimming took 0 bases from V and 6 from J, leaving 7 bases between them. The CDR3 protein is CASSVGAGEQYF. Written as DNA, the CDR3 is TGTGCCAGCAGCGTAGGGGCAGGCGAGCAGTACTTC. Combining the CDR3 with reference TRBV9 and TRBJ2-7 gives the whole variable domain DSGVTQTPKHLITATGQRVTLRCSPRSGDLSVYWYQQSLDQGLQFLIQYYNGEERAKGNILERFSAQQFPDLHSELNLSSLELGDSALYFCASSVGAGEQYFGPGTRLTVT.

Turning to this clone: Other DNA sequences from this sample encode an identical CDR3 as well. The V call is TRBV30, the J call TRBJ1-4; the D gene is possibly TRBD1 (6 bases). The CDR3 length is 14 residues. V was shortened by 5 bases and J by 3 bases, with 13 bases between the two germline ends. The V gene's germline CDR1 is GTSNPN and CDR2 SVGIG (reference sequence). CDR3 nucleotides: TGTGCCTGGGGCCCCGGGGGCTCTAATGAAAAACTGTTTTTT. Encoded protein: CAWGPGGSNEKLFF.

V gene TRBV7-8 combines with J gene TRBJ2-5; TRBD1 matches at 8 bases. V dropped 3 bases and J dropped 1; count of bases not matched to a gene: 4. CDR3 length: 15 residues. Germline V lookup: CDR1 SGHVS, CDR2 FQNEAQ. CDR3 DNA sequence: TGTGCCAGCAGCTTTCAGGGGGCCGGCCAAGAGACCCAGTACTTC. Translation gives CASSFQGAGQETQYF.

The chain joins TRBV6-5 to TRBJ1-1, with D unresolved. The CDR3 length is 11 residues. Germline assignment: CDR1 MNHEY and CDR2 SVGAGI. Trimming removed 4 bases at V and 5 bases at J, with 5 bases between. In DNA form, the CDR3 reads TGTGCCAGCAGTTCGGATACTGAAGCTTTCTTT. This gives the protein CASSSDTEAFF.